This paragraph reports one T cell receptor beta chain. TCRdb keeps only in-frame clones here, not all; method: immunoSEQ multiplex PCR. The data contain 40,000 or so clones, more than 85% of them singletons. This specimen comes from a study of T cell changes during pregnancy in multiple sclerosis. The sequence came from a female donor with multiple sclerosis, enrolled in a pregnancy study. This sample comprised CD8+ T cells from peripheral blood mononuclear cells, obtained in the third trimester of pregnancy.

The chain's CDR3 is CASSLSWTGEDQPQHF. CDR3 in DNA: TGTGCCAGTAGTCTGTCATGGACAGGGGAGGATCAGCCCCAGCATTTT. The chain is built from TRBV19 and TRBJ1-5; 9 nucleotides line up with TRBD1. The germline V gene encodes CDR1 LNHDA and CDR2 SQIVND (reference sequence). This CDR3 contains 16 residues. Trimming cost V 5 bases and J 5 bases; bases outside gene matches: 10.